The 13 T cell receptor beta chains given below trace back to one sample, sequenced in a study of cytomegalovirus exposure and HLA in healthy donors. PCR was performed using 60 Vbeta and 13 Jbeta primers. The method was immunoSEQ multiplex PCR; TCRdb's version includes in-frame clones alone and lacks a portion of them. The sample lists approximately 100,000 clones; about 83% were seen once. Material: PBMCs. Receptors were obtained from a female donor in good health and CMV-seropositive.

The V and J genes are TRBV28 and TRBJ1-5; 8 nucleotides align to TRBD1. CDR1 MDHEN and CDR2 SYDVKM come from the germline V gene. This CDR3 comprises 14 residues. J gave up 5 bases and V 2 bases, and 2 bases lay outside the gene matches. CDR3 loop: CASSLGTGYQPQHF. DNA of the CDR3: TGTGCCAGCAGTTTAGGGACAGGTTATCAGCCCCAGCATTTT.

The CDR3 loop reads CASTPGLRNTGELFF. In DNA, the CDR3 is TGTGCCAGCACCCCGGGACTGAGGAACACCGGGGAGCTGTTTTTT. The chain carries TRBV7-3 and TRBJ2-2; D possibly corresponds to TRBD2 (6 bases). Germline CDR1 reads SGHTA; CDR2 reads FQGTGA. V lost 7 bases to trimming and J lost 1 base, with 13 bases between them. The CDR3 is 15 residues long.

This clone occurred once. The chain has TRBV7-2 and TRBJ1-2, with 9 bases lining up with TRBD1. After removal of 5 bases from V and 7 bases from J, the junction contained 14 bases not matched to a gene. Germline CDR1 reads SGHTA; CDR2 reads FQGNSA. This CDR3 contains 16 residues. In DNA form, the CDR3 reads TGTGCCAGCAGCAGCTTCCTTAGTGGGGGACAGGGTGGCTACACCTTC. Its protein is CASSSFLSGGQGGYTF. The variable domain in full, with the rest retrieved from reference TRBV7-2 and TRBJ1-2, is GAGVSQSPSNKVTEKGKDVELRCDPISGHTALYWYRQSLGQGLEFLIYFQGNSAPDKSGLPSDRFSAERTGGSVSTLTIQRTQQEDSAVYLCASSSFLSGGQGGYTFGSGTRLTVV.

CDR3 sequence (DNA): TGTGCCAGCAGTTTGGTCGGGGCAGGGGGTATCTACGAGCAGTACTTC. Amino acids: CASSLVGAGGIYEQYF. The chain is built from TRBV27 and TRBJ2-7; 7 bases are a match to TRBD1. With V trimmed by 3 bases and J by 3 bases, 11 bases remained unmatched. Germline values: CDR1 MNHEY, CDR2 SMNVEV (reference sequence). The CDR3 length is 16 residues.

J is TRBJ1-2 and V is TRBV5-6, with a weak D call TRBD1 (6 bases). There are 14 residues in the CDR3. V was cut by 3 bases and J by 3 bases, with 12 bases left in between. Germline loops: CDR1 SGHDT, CDR2 YYEEEE. CDR3 sequence (DNA): TGTGCCAGCAGCTGGGACACCGAAGACTATGGCTACACCTTC. As protein: CASSWDTEDYGYTF.

V is TRBV5-1 and J is TRBJ2-3; no definite D call. Germline assignment: CDR1 SGHRS and CDR2 YFSETQ. V gave up 2 bases and J gave up 5 bases, with 6 bases separating them. This CDR3 contains 12 residues. The CDR3 DNA is TGCGCCAGCAGCTTTAACGGAGATACGCAGTATTTT. Amino acids: CASSFNGDTQYF.

The chain links TRBV5-1 to TRBJ1-4; D unclear. The germline V gene has CDR1 SGHRS and CDR2 YFSETQ. V dropped 1 base and J dropped 7 bases, with 5 bases sitting between them. CDR3 length: 12 amino acids. The CDR3 here is CASSLPSEKLFF. The CDR3 DNA is TGCGCCAGCAGCTTGCCTTCTGAAAAACTGTTTTTT.

This clone has a handful of counts. CDR3 residues: CASSRTGGLGVAEAFF. CDR3 sequence (DNA): TGTGCCAGCTCAAGGACGGGGGGTCTAGGTGTCGCTGAAGCTTTCTTT. The chain is built from TRBV7-9 and TRBJ1-1; possibly TRBD1 for D (5 bases). CDR3 size: 16 residues. Trimming removed 8 bases at V and 6 bases at J, with 25 bases between. CDR1 SEHNR and CDR2 FQNEAQ come from the germline V gene (reference sequence). The full variable domain, with the rest looked up from reference TRBV7-9 and TRBJ1-1, is DTGVSQNPRHKITKRGQNVTFRCDPISEHNRLYWYRQTLGQGPEFLTYFQNEAQLEKSRLLSDRFSAERPKGSFSTLEIQRTEQGDSAMYLCASSRTGGLGVAEAFFGQGTRLTVV.

V and J are TRBV19 and TRBJ2-6; maybe TRBD2 (5 bases). CDR1 is LNHDA and CDR2 is SQIVND in the germline V gene (reference sequence). The germline V and J ends were trimmed by 10 bases and 4 bases, with 14 bases remaining between them. This CDR3 comprises 14 residues. The CDR3 is CAISRGAGANVLTF. For the CDR3, the DNA is TGTGCCATAAGTCGGGGAGCCGGGGCCAACGTCCTGACTTTC.

The chain recombines TRBV2 with TRBJ1-6; D may be TRBD1 (6 bases). The CDR3 is 13 amino acids. V was shortened by 6 bases and J by 9 bases, with 12 bases between the two germline ends. Germline assignment: CDR1 SNHLY and CDR2 FYNNEI. CDR3 sequence reads: CASRQGMASPLHF. The CDR3 DNA sequence: TGTGCCAGCAGACAGGGTATGGCTTCACCCCTCCACTTT.

This clone has only a few counts. The rearrangement uses TRBV6-4 and TRBJ2-5; TRBD2 matches 8 bases. This CDR3 has 14 residues. V shed 6 bases and J 4 bases; nucleotides not matched to a gene: 7. Germline CDR1 is MRHNA and CDR2 is SNTAGT. The CDR3 DNA is TGTGCCAGCAGCCCTATAGCGGGATCAGAGACCCAGTACTTC. Translating it yields CASSPIAGSETQYF.

The count of this clone is one. The chain recombines TRBV6-5 with TRBJ2-6, with a weak D call TRBD2 (5 bases). Germline V gene sequence: CDR1 MNHEY, CDR2 SVGAGI. Trimming pared 5 bases from V and 0 bases from J, leaving 8 bases between. The CDR3 has 15 residues. The CDR3 region is CASSPRGSGANVLTF. The CDR3 DNA reads TGTGCCAGCAGTCCCCGGGGCTCTGGGGCCAACGTCCTGACTTTC.

This chain links TRBV10-1 with TRBJ1-1, with TRBD1 identical over 7 bases. The V gene end was trimmed by 7 bases and the J gene end by 0 bases; junction bases not matched to a gene: 11. The CDR3 consists of 16 residues. Germline values: CDR1 WNHNN, CDR2 SYGVQD (reference sequence). The CDR3 nucleotides read TGCGCCAGCAATGACAGGGCCTTCCCCATGAACACTGAAGCTTTCTTT. Its translation: CASNDRAFPMNTEAFF.